This entry lists 14 T cell receptor beta chains sequenced from one sample in a study of shared clonotypes between healthy human individuals. Sequencing was performed with immunoSEQ multiplex PCR; in TCRdb, only in-frame clones are kept and a portion is missing. The sample shows fewer than 2.5 million clones, 93% of them seen only once. The sequencing sample was made of naive CD4+ T cells from PBMCs. Subset specified: CD45RA+ positively selected. These receptors were obtained from a man younger than 35 in good health. Some clones in this sample may be carry-over from other donors' samples.

V gene TRBV2 combines with J gene TRBJ1-2; a weak D match, TRBD1 (6 bases). With 5 bases removed from V and 3 bases from J, the gap between germline ends came to 13 bases. The CDR3 has 14 residues. Germline CDR1 SNHLY, CDR2 FYNNEI. The DNA of the CDR3 is TGTGCCAGCAGTTCCAAACAGGGCGACTATGGCTACACCTTC. Protein: CASSSKQGDYGYTF. Full variable domain (outside the CDR3, taken from reference TRBV2 and TRBJ1-2): EPEVTQTPSHQVTQMGQEVILRCVPISNHLYFYWYRQILGQKVEFLVSFYNNEISEKSEIFDDQFSVERPDGSNFTLKIRSTKLEDSAMYFCASSSKQGDYGYTFGSGTRLTVV.

This chain joins TRBV7-2 and TRBJ1-1, with 10 bases identical to TRBD1. With V trimmed by 1 base and J by 4 bases, 3 bases remained unmatched. The CDR3 sequence is 15 residues long. Per the germline V gene, CDR1 is SGHTA and CDR2 is FQGNSA. CDR3 in amino acids: CASSLVRDRGTEAFF. CDR3 nucleotides: TGTGCCAGCAGCTTAGTTAGGGACAGGGGCACTGAAGCTTTCTTT.

The chain recombines TRBV18 with TRBJ2-5; 12 bases are shared with TRBD2. CDR3 size: 15 residues. Germline V gene lookup returns CDR1 KGHSH and CDR2 LQKENI. The V gene end was trimmed by 1 base and the J gene end by 4 bases; junction bases not matched to a gene: 1. In DNA form, the CDR3 reads TGTGCCAGCTCACCACTGACTAGCGGGAGAGAGACCCAGTACTTC. It codes for CASSPLTSGRETQYF. The full variable domain, rest sourced from reference TRBV18 and TRBJ2-5, is NAGVMQNPRHLVRRRGQEARLRCSPMKGHSHVYWYRQLPEEGLKFMVYLQKENIIDESGMPKERFSAEFPKEGPSILRIQQVVRGDSAAYFCASSPLTSGRETQYFGPGTRLLVL.

In this sample, this clone turned up once. J is TRBJ1-3 and V is TRBV4-2; 7 positions match TRBD1. Germline V gives CDR1 LGHNA, CDR2 YNFKEQ. The CDR3 is 16 amino acids. With V trimmed by 4 bases and J by 3 bases, 9 bases remained unmatched. CDR3 nucleotides: TGTGCCAGCAGCCCCAAGGGGGCTGGCAGTGGAAACACCATATATTTT. Its protein is CASSPKGAGSGNTIYF.

This chain uses TRBV30 with TRBJ2-1; TRBD1 might be the D (5 bases). The V gene's germline CDR1 is GTSNPN and CDR2 SVGIG (reference sequence). V lost 3 bases and J lost 2, with 8 bases in between. The CDR3 runs 13 residues. This CDR3 reads CAWSLQAYNEQFF. The CDR3 DNA reads TGTGCCTGGAGCTTACAGGCCTACAATGAGCAGTTCTTC. Full variable domain (remainder filled in from reference TRBV30 and TRBJ2-1): SQTIHQWPATLVQPVGSPLSLECTVEGTSNPNLYWYRQAAGRGLQLLFYSVGIGQISSEVPQNLSASRPQDRQFILSSKKLLLSDSGFYLCAWSLQAYNEQFFGPGTRLTVL.

The chain combines TRBV6-1 with TRBJ1-5, with 9 bases identical to TRBD1. The CDR3 is 15 amino acids. Germline lookup yields CDR1 MNHNS and CDR2 SASEGT. Trimming removed 6 bases from V and 5 bases from J; junction bases left unmatched: 8. This CDR3 reads CASRPRDRDYQPQHF. The CDR3 DNA reads TGTGCCAGCAGGCCCCGGGACAGGGACTATCAGCCCCAGCATTTT.

V gene TRBV27 combines with J gene TRBJ2-2; D assignment may be TRBD1 or TRBD2 (5 bases each). With 1 base removed from V and 0 bases from J, the gap between germline ends came to 12 bases. The CDR3 spans 17 residues. Germline lookup yields CDR1 MNHEY and CDR2 SMNVEV (reference sequence). For the CDR3, the DNA is TGTGCCAGCAGTTTATTTGGGGGAGAGCCGAACACCGGGGAGCTGTTTTTT. This codes for CASSLFGGEPNTGELFF.

The count of this clone is one. The CDR3 DNA follows: TGTGCCAGCAGGGGACAGGGCGGCTCCTACGAGCAGTACTTC. Protein: CASRGQGGSYEQYF. The V gene is TRBV28, the J gene TRBJ2-7; 9 bases are a match to TRBD1. Per germline, CDR1 MDHEN and CDR2 SYDVKM. Trimming removed 6 bases from V and 0 bases from J; junction bases left unmatched: 3. The CDR3 is made up of 14 amino acids.

The chain carries TRBV6-1 and TRBJ2-7; 9 positions agree with TRBD1. Per germline, CDR1 MNHNS and CDR2 SASEGT. The CDR3 totals 15 residues. J was trimmed by 3 bases and V by 0 bases; bases with no gene match: 3. CDR3 residues: CASSEAWGQGYEQYF. The CDR3 DNA is TGTGCCAGCAGTGAAGCCTGGGGACAGGGCTACGAGCAGTACTTC.

The chain links TRBV30 to TRBJ1-3; D is uncertain. V dropped 0 bases and J dropped 2 bases, with 8 bases sitting between them. The length of the CDR3 is 14 residues. Germline-derived CDR1 and CDR2 are GTSNPN and SVGIG (reference sequence). The CDR3 loop reads CAWSVSAPGNTIYF. CDR3 DNA: TGTGCCTGGAGTGTAAGTGCTCCTGGAAACACCATATATTTT.

The gene calls are TRBV2 and TRBJ2-1; no clear D. This CDR3 comprises 15 residues. CDR1 SNHLY and CDR2 FYNNEI come from the germline V gene. V lost 6 bases and J lost 0, with 12 bases in between. In DNA form, the CDR3 reads TGTGCCAGCAGCTGGACCCTGAGCTCCTACAATGAGCAGTTCTTC. The encoded protein is CASSWTLSSYNEQFF.

CDR3 nucleotide sequence: TGTGCCAGCAGTGGGGGACAGGGTCTTACCTTGATTAACGAAGCTTTCTTT. Amino acid sequence: CASSGGQGLTLINEAFF. The chain has TRBV28 and TRBJ1-1, with TRBD1 identical over 9 bases. The CDR3 sequence is 17 residues long. CDR1 is MDHEN, CDR2 SYDVKM, per germline. The ends lost 5 bases at V and 8 bases at J; junction bases unmatched: 18. Looking up the rest from reference TRBV28 and TRBJ1-1 gives the full variable domain: DVKVTQSSRYLVKRTGEKVFLECVQDMDHENMFWYRQDPGLGLRLIYFSYDVKMKEKGDIPEGYSVSREKKERFSLILESASTNQTSMYLCASSGGQGLTLINEAFFGQGTRLTVV.

The chain carries TRBV9 and TRBJ2-4; D perhaps matches TRBD1 (5 bases). V lost 0 bases and J lost 0, with 16 bases in between. This CDR3 region has 18 residues. Germline V lookup: CDR1 SGDLS, CDR2 YYNGEE. CDR3 sequence (DNA): TGTGCCAGCAGCGTAGGTCTCGGGCAGGGTGAAGCCAAAAACATTCAGTACTTC. Its translation: CASSVGLGQGEAKNIQYF.

Points on this clone: Other DNA sequences in the sample encode the same CDR3. The rearrangement uses TRBV5-1 and TRBJ2-2; 10 bases are shared with TRBD2. CDR1 is SGHRS and CDR2 is YFSETQ in the germline V gene. V was pared by 2 bases and J by 0 bases, with 1 base of the junction left unmatched. This CDR3 region has 16 residues. The CDR3 loop reads CASSFLAGANTGELFF. CDR3 DNA sequence: TGCGCCAGCAGCTTCCTAGCGGGGGCGAACACCGGGGAGCTGTTTTTT.